This is a list of T cell receptor beta chains from one sample in a study of blood T cell repertoires in COVID-19. Profiling relied on immunoSEQ multiplex PCR, and the TCRdb table lists in-frame clones only, not all of them. The table has 150,000 to 200,000 clones, roughly 93% seen once; the top ten hold 1.5% to 2.5%. Sample: peripheral blood. All receptors derive from a woman aged 55-70 years with COVID-19, enrolled during active disease. CDR3s include the opening cysteine and the closing phenylalanine or tryptophan. A D gene is named only where the DNA matches it firmly. Rows may omit the clone size; those that give it use once, few, many or a size class.

DNA,CDR3,J,D,V,size
TGTGCCAGCAGCCAAAGGGACAGGCGTCACTATGGCTACACCTTC,CASSQRDRRHYGYTF,TRBJ1-2,TRBD1,TRBV3-1/TRBV3-2,NA
TGTGCCGTCCGGCCGGGTAGGTTTTTTTCTAAGCCCCAGCATTTT,CAVRPGRFFSKPQHF,TRBJ1-5,NA,TRBV28,NA
TGTGCCAGCAGTCTAAACCACCGACAGGGGACTAACTATGGCTACACCTTC,CASSLNHRQGTNYGYTF,TRBJ1-2,TRBD1,TRBV6-6,NA
TGTGCCAGCAGCCCGTCGGCAGGGGGCACGGGGGAGCTGTTTTTT,CASSPSAGGTGELFF,TRBJ2-2,TRBD1,TRBV9,few
TGTGCCAGCTCACCTACACGACAGCCCAACACTGAAGCTTTCTTT,CASSPTRQPNTEAFF,TRBJ1-1,NA,TRBV18,NA
TGTGCCTGCCAGGGAGCGGCAGGGGCCCGCTACACCTTC,CACQGAAGARYTF,TRBJ1-2,NA,TRBV19,NA
TGTGCCAGCACCCTTCCAGGCTCTCCTGAAGCTTTCTTT,CASTLPGSPEAFF,TRBJ1-1,NA,TRBV7-9,NA
TGTGCCAGCAGCGCCTTAGAGACAGGGAACTCACCCCTCCACTTT,CASSALETGNSPLHF,TRBJ1-6,TRBD1,TRBV9,NA
TGTGCCAGCAGTGAAGCCGTGCGAGGACAGGTCGCCCAGGCACGTATCTACGAGCAGTACTTC,CASSEAVRGQVAQARIYEQYF,TRBJ2-7,TRBD1,TRBV6-1,NA
TGTGCCAGCAGCAGGGCGACAGGTATGGCTTTCTTT,CASSRATGMAFF,TRBJ1-1,NA,TRBV5-6,NA
TGTGCCAGCAGCCCGACAGGGTTGGAACTTTGGGCTTTCTTT,CASSPTGLELWAFF,TRBJ1-1,TRBD1,TRBV7-2,NA
TGTGCCAGCAGTTCACAAGGGGCGCGCAGGGGGCTCTATGGCTACACCTTC,CASSSQGARRGLYGYTF,TRBJ1-2,TRBD1,TRBV27,NA
TGTGCCAGCAGCTTAGCTCGTGGGCAGAATGGCTACACCTTC,CASSLARGQNGYTF,TRBJ1-2,NA,TRBV7-2,NA
TGTGCCTGGAGTGTCCGGGATGATCAGCCCCAGCATTTT,CAWSVRDDQPQHF,TRBJ1-5,NA,TRBV30,NA
TGTGCCAGCAGCTTAACCCCCAGTAGCCCGGTGTATAATTCACCCCTCCACTTT,CASSLTPSSPVYNSPLHF,TRBJ1-6,NA,TRBV11-2,NA
TGTGCCAGCAGCCAAGAAGGGGTTGAAGGAGAGACCCAGTACTTC,CASSQEGVEGETQYF,TRBJ2-5,NA,TRBV4-2,NA
TGTGCCAGTACCTCTGGGATGGACAGGGACTATGGCTACACCTTC,CASTSGMDRDYGYTF,TRBJ1-2,TRBD1,TRBV19,NA
TGTGCCAGCAGCGAGGACAGGGGGGTAACCGGGGAGCTGTTTTTT,CASSEDRGVTGELFF,TRBJ2-2,TRBD1,TRBV5-4,NA
TGCGCCAGCAGCCAAGATGGGCCAGGGCTGGGGATGGCGAACACTGAAGCTTTCTTT,CASSQDGPGLGMANTEAFF,TRBJ1-1,NA,TRBV4-3,NA
TGTGCCAGTAGTTTTGGGCCCGCCGACAGTGGCTACACCTTC,CASSFGPADSGYTF,TRBJ1-2,NA,TRBV19,NA
TGTGCCAGCAGCTTGGGCCGGGGGGGGACAGGGTTTGGAAATGAGCAGTTCTTC,CASSLGRGGTGFGNEQFF,TRBJ2-1,NA,TRBV5-4,NA
TGTGCCAGCAGTTACGGGCCTAGCGGTGCTGGGGAGCTGTTTTTT,CASSYGPSGAGELFF,TRBJ2-2,TRBD2,TRBV6-2/TRBV6-3,NA
TGTGCCAGCAGCTCCCGAAGCCCGGGTTTCTCTAACTATGGCTACACCTTC,CASSSRSPGFSNYGYTF,TRBJ1-2,NA,TRBV11-2,NA
TGTGCCAGCAGCCGGACAGGGCTCAAGGGTAATTCACCCCTCCACTTT,CASSRTGLKGNSPLHF,TRBJ1-6,TRBD1,TRBV7-6,NA
TGTGCCTGGAGTGTGCTGACAGGGTCGAATGAAAAACTGTTTTTT,CAWSVLTGSNEKLFF,TRBJ1-4,TRBD1,TRBV30,NA
TGTGCCAGCAGCATGCCGGGAGTTCGGTACCCTCGCAAGTACTTC,CASSMPGVRYPRKYF,TRBJ2-5,NA,TRBV7-9,NA
TGTGCTAGTGGTTTAAGCCGGACCCCGCCGGCGGACAGCTACTCTGGAAACACCATATATTTT,CASGLSRTPPADSYSGNTIYF,TRBJ1-3,NA,TRBV12-5,NA
TGTGCCAGCTCGGCCGGACAGTATAGCAATCAGCCCCAGCATTTT,CASSAGQYSNQPQHF,TRBJ1-5,NA,TRBV18,NA
TGTGCCAGCACGCAGGGCTATAATTCACCCCTCCACTTT,CASTQGYNSPLHF,TRBJ1-6,NA,TRBV6-6,NA
TGTGCCAGCAGCCAAGATATGAGATATAGCAATCAGCCCCAGCATTTT,CASSQDMRYSNQPQHF,TRBJ1-5,NA,TRBV4-2,once
TGTGCCAGTAGTATTCAGGGGTCAGTCGTTGGCTATGGCTACACCTTC,CASSIQGSVVGYGYTF,TRBJ1-2,NA,TRBV19,NA
TGTGCTATCAACGGGGTGGCCGGGGAGCTGTTTTTT,CAINGVAGELFF,TRBJ2-2,NA,TRBV10-3,NA
TGCAGCGTTGATGAACAGCACACAGATACGCAGTATTTT,CSVDEQHTDTQYF,TRBJ2-3,NA,TRBV29-1,NA
TGTGCCAGCAGCGACAGGGGGCGCGGTGAGACCCAGTACTTC,CASSDRGRGETQYF,TRBJ2-5,TRBD1,TRBV13,NA
TGTGCCAGCAGTTACTCAAAGGGGGCGAACACTGAAGCTTTCTTT,CASSYSKGANTEAFF,TRBJ1-1,TRBD1,TRBV6-5,few
TGTGCCAACCGACGGCAGGGAATTAGCTATGGCTACACCTTC,CANRRQGISYGYTF,TRBJ1-2,NA,TRBV27,NA
TGCGCCAGCAGCCAAGAACTAGCGGGGGGAACCGGGGAGCTGTTTTTT,CASSQELAGGTGELFF,TRBJ2-2,TRBD2,TRBV4-3,NA
TGTGCCAGCAGTTACTGGGGGGTGAACACTGAAGCTTTCTTT,CASSYWGVNTEAFF,TRBJ1-1,NA,TRBV6-2/TRBV6-3,NA
TGTGCCAGCAGCGACACAGGGGGGGGCTATGGCTACACCTTC,CASSDTGGGYGYTF,TRBJ1-2,TRBD1,TRBV9,NA
TGCGCCAGCAGCCCGGACAGTGAGGGGCAGCCCCAGCATTTT,CASSPDSEGQPQHF,TRBJ1-5,NA,TRBV5-1,NA
TGTGCCAGCAGCTCCCGACGAGGGGGGGACGTCTTAGATACGCAGTATTTT,CASSSRRGGDVLDTQYF,TRBJ2-3,NA,TRBV9,once
TGTGCCAGCAGCCGGGGTGACGGAGGGGCGGGGGGCTACACCTTC,CASSRGDGGAGGYTF,TRBJ1-2,NA,TRBV7-2,NA
TGTGCCAGCAGCCAGGGTCCGGCGGGGGGCCGATACGAGCAGTACTTC,CASSQGPAGGRYEQYF,TRBJ2-7,TRBD2,TRBV3-1/TRBV3-2,NA
TGTGCCAGCAGCCCCGGGCCAGGGGGCAACTATGGCTACACCTTC,CASSPGPGGNYGYTF,TRBJ1-2,TRBD1,TRBV6-4,NA
TGTGCCAGCAGCCCGACAGGGGGCAGAACTAATGAAAAACTGTTTTTT,CASSPTGGRTNEKLFF,TRBJ1-4,TRBD1,TRBV11-2,NA